These T cell receptor beta chains were read from a single sample in a study of blood T cells in healthy people across ages. TCRdb re-called the 5' RACE reads through MiXCR, storing one row per CDR3 protein. The sample shows about 1.8 million distinct CDR3 sequences, 49% of them seen only once. Sequenced material: blood. All receptors derive from a woman aged 40 to 50 in good health. The CDR3 runs from the conserved cysteine through the conserved F or W. The D gene is left open where the match is weak. Some rows mark clone size as missing; the rest say once, few, many or name a class of expanded clone.

j_gene: TRBJ2-4; v_gene: TRBV9; d_gene: -; abundance: -; CDR3aa: CASSDSREQQYF; CDR3nt: TGTGCCAGCAGCGACTCAAGGGAGCAGCAGTACTTC
j_gene: TRBJ2-7; v_gene: TRBV5-1; d_gene: -; abundance: -; CDR3aa: CASSREDSEIYEQYF; CDR3nt: TGCGCCAGCAGCCGCGAAGACAGTGAGATCTACGAGCAGTACTTC
j_gene: TRBJ2-5; v_gene: TRBV29-1; d_gene: TRBD2; abundance: few; CDR3aa: CSVGLLAGGKTQYF; CDR3nt: TGCAGCGTTGGGCTACTAGCGGGGGGGAAGACCCAGTACTTC
j_gene: TRBJ2-1; v_gene: TRBV28; d_gene: -; abundance: -; CDR3aa: CASRPGRAGKFF; CDR3nt: TGTGCCAGCAGACCCGGAAGAGCCGGGAAGTTCTTC
j_gene: TRBJ2-3; v_gene: TRBV20-1; d_gene: -; abundance: -; CDR3aa: CSARAYISYTDTQYF; CDR3nt: TGCAGTGCTAGAGCCTATATATCTTACACAGATACGCAGTATTTT
j_gene: TRBJ1-2; v_gene: TRBV20-1; d_gene: -; abundance: -; CDR3aa: CSALFPPGYTF; CDR3nt: TGCAGTGCACTATTTCCGCCAGGCTACACCTTC
j_gene: TRBJ2-4; v_gene: TRBV15; d_gene: -; abundance: once; CDR3aa: CATGRGQEISIQYF; CDR3nt: TGTGCCACGGGGAGGGGACAGGAAATTAGCATTCAGTACTTC
j_gene: TRBJ2-1; v_gene: TRBV12-3/TRBV12-4; d_gene: -; abundance: -; CDR3aa: CASSLMGVAYNEQFF; CDR3nt: TGTGCCAGCAGTTTAATGGGGGTAGCCTACAATGAGCAGTTCTTC
j_gene: TRBJ2-3; v_gene: TRBV20-1; d_gene: -; abundance: -; CDR3aa: CSASPDRLDQLRQYF; CDR3nt: TGCAGTGCTAGTCCTGACAGATTAGACCAGTTGAGGCAGTATTTT
j_gene: TRBJ2-3; v_gene: TRBV7-9; d_gene: TRBD1; abundance: few; CDR3aa: CASSLGDRGRTDTQYF; CDR3nt: TGTGCCAGCAGCTTAGGGGACAGGGGGCGGACAGATACGCAGTATTTT
j_gene: TRBJ1-5; v_gene: TRBV5-6; d_gene: -; abundance: few; CDR3aa: CASSFAGYSNQPQHF; CDR3nt: TGTGCCAGCAGCTTTGCAGGATATAGCAATCAGCCCCAGCATTTT
j_gene: TRBJ1-2; v_gene: TRBV10-1; d_gene: -; abundance: few; CDR3aa: CASSESGTDYGYTF; CDR3nt: TGCGCCAGCAGTGAGTCTGGGACTGACTATGGCTACACCTTC
j_gene: TRBJ2-7; v_gene: TRBV29-1; d_gene: TRBD2; abundance: -; CDR3aa: CSVASGGYSNEQYF; CDR3nt: TGCAGCGTGGCTAGCGGGGGATATTCCAATGAGCAGTACTTC
j_gene: TRBJ1-4; v_gene: TRBV4-3; d_gene: -; abundance: -; CDR3aa: CASSQDWTSRGKLFF; CDR3nt: TGCGCCAGCAGCCAAGATTGGACCTCAAGAGGAAAACTGTTTTTT